This TCR beta chain was found in a study of Ad26.COV2.S vaccination and SARS-CoV-2 variants. The overall study: This donor came from the COV1001 trial of Ad26.COV2.S. Participants got Ad26.COV2.S intramuscularly, once or twice 56 days apart. General study findings and limits: Considerable breadth of spike-specific CD8+ and CD4+ T cell responses has reportedly been documented following vaccination.

The treatment: some 20 received Ad26.COV2.S at low or high dose, single or two shots; several received placebo; per-sample allocation not given. Vaccine and placebo recipients were sampled on day 63 after the first injection. Boston supplied an adult donor aged 18-55 years. The table came from immunoSEQ multiplex PCR; TCRdb's copy has only in-frame clones and leaves some out. Of about 680,000 clones listed, approximately 88% are singletons. On this clone itself: What it recognizes is unknown. Within the sample, other DNA sequences also encode this same CDR3.

Germline-derived CDR1 and CDR2 are DFQATT and SNEGSKA (reference sequence). This CDR3 is built from 12 residues. The V end lost 3 bases, the J end lost 4 bases, and 9 bases lay between the germline ends. Sequencing used peripheral blood, obtained in a trial of Ad26.COV2.S vaccine versus placebo. The chain couples TRBV20-1 to TRBJ1-1; possible D gene TRBD1, 5 bases. The source of this sequence is a person between 18 and 65 years old who received the Ad26.COV2.S COVID-19 vaccine or a placebo. This CDR3 reads CSASGGGTEAFF. The CDR3, as DNA: TGCAGTGCTAGTGGGGGTGGCACTGAAGCTTTCTTT.